The T cell receptor (beta chain) under discussion was sequenced for a study of OX40 agonist ivuxolimab in advanced cancers. As for the study in general: Those treated in dose escalation had hepatocellular carcinoma, melanoma, renal cell cancer or head and neck cancer. Broader study findings: Among the lowest peripheral clonal expansion occurred in 0.1-3.0 mg/kg partial responders.

The table came from immunoSEQ multiplex PCR; TCRdb's copy has only in-frame clones and leaves some out. The repertoire holds under 80,000 clones, 70% to 90% seen once, with around 2% in the top ten. Trimming removed 3 bases at V and 4 bases at J, with 6 bases between. Germline CDR1 is SEHNR and CDR2 is FQNEAQ (reference sequence). CDR3 size: 13 residues. Remarks on this clone: What it recognizes is unknown.

Sequenced material: CD4+ or CD8+ T cells sorted from blood, taken in a trial of the OX40 agonist ivuxolimab. The chain carries TRBV7-9 and TRBJ2-2; D might be TRBD1 or TRBD2, each matching 5 bases. The clonotype comes from an adult with an advanced solid tumor such as melanoma, head and neck, liver or kidney cancer. CDR3 sequence (DNA): TGTGCCAGCAGCTTTGGGGGCACCGGGGAGCTGTTTTTT. Protein: CASSFGGTGELFF.